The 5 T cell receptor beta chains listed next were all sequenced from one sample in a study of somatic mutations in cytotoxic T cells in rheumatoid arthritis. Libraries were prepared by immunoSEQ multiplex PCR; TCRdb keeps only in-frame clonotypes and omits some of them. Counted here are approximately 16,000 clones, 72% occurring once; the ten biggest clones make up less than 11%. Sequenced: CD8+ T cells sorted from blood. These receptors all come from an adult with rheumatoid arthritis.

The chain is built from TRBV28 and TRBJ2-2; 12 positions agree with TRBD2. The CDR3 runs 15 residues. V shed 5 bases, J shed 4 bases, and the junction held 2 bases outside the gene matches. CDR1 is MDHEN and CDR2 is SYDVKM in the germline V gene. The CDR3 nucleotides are TGTGCCAGCAGTCCACTAGCGGGGGGCACCGGGGAGCTGTTTTTT. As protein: CASSPLAGGTGELFF.

This CDR3 reads CASSLVPSNTEAFF. CDR3 in DNA: TGCGCCAGCAGCTTGGTCCCCTCGAACACTGAAGCTTTCTTT. The J gene is TRBJ1-1, the V gene TRBV5-1; unclear D gene. Germline loops: CDR1 SGHRS, CDR2 YFSETQ. The CDR3 spans 14 residues. Trimming left V 0 bases short and J 1 base short, with 7 bases between.

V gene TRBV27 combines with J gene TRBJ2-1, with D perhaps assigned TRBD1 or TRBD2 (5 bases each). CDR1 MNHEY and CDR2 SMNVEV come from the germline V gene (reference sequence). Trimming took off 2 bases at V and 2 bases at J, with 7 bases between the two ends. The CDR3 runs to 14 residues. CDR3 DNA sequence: TGTGCCAGCAGTTTAGAGGGGACCTACAATGAGCAGTTCTTC. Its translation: CASSLEGTYNEQFF.

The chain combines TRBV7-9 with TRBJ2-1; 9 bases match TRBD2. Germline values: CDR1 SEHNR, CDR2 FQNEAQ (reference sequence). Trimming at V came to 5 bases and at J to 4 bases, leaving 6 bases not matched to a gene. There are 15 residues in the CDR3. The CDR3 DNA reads TGTGCCAGCAGCGATAGCGGGGGAGGTTACAATGAGCAGTTCTTC. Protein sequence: CASSDSGGGYNEQFF.

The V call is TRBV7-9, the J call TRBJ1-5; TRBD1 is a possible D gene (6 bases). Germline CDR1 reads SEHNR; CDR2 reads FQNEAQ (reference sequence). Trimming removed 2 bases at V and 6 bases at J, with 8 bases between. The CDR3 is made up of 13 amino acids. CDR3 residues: CASSLPGAQPQHF. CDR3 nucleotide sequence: TGTGCCAGCAGCTTACCGGGGGCTCAGCCCCAGCATTTT.